This T cell receptor beta chain was captured by sequencing in a study of CD8+ T cells in alopecia areata (dated by TCRdb to 2016 to 2019). Some background on the complete study: Treated patients were enrolled in an open-label pilot trial of oral tofacitinib, 5 to 10 mg twice daily, for moderate-to-severe alopecia areata. Patients received tofacitinib for 6 to 18 months and were then followed off drug for 6 months to check for delayed response and recurrence. In both human patients and the C3H/HeJ mouse model, the study applied high-throughput TCRbeta sequencing to look at T cell clonal expansion in alopecia areata. Scalp tissue and sorted CD4+ and CD8+ peripheral blood T cells from patchy and totalis/universalis alopecia areata patients and from healthy controls were covered by human TCRbeta sequencing. Tofacitinib-treated patients had biopsies at baseline and at 4 and 24 weeks of treatment, with a later scalp biopsy in several patients. Scalp clonality was compared across normal scalp (n=4), patchy alopecia areata scalp (n=8), and alopecia totalis/universalis scalp (n=8). RNA came from the PAXgene miRNA kit for fixed scalp, the miRNeasy kit for PBMCs, and the RNeasy kit for mouse skin. TCRbeta CDR3 regions were amplified by immunoSEQ multiplex PCR with 35 Vbeta forward and 13 Jbeta reverse primers.

The CDR3 runs 14 residues from the cysteine to the phenylalanine. Only the CDR3 DNA is retained, 42 bases long and in frame from the first base. The trim is 5 bases for V and 0 bases for J, with a gap of 11 bases between the germline ends. From a lookup of the germline V gene (reference sequence), CDR1 and CDR2 are SEHNR and FQNEAQ. Receptors were amplified or captured by the immunoSEQ multiplex PCR assay. RNA was extracted from all samples and reverse transcribed into cDNA as template for TCR sequencing. SuperScript III was used to make first-strand cDNA, primed with a 2:1 mix of oligo-dT and random hexamers. A synthetic immune receptor repertoire was used to assess amplification bias, and residual bias was removed computationally. In the original analysis: Raw reads were preprocessed for error removal, and CDR3 was defined according to IMGT conventions as running from the conserved cysteine to phenylalanine. Clonality was calculated as 1 minus Shannon entropy normalized by log2 of the number of productive unique TCRs. Whether each scalp clone was CD4 or CD8 was inferred by checking scalp TCRbeta sequences against the CD4 and CD8 repertoires from sorted blood. TCRdb re-hosts the immuneACCESS table, in-frame sequences only. Its copies lack some clones; in the studies checked, an unresolved V gene accounts for under half of them, and the cause for the rest is not known. Clone size and the V and J calls come from that table; the DNA yielded D and trimming. This sample is represented by 150,000 to 200,000 clones; around 71% of them were singletons. Of the sample, 9.5% to 12% falls within the top ten clones.

Paper-wide results and their limitations: Compared with mice, TCR sequences shared between patients were less clear, possibly partly because of HLA diversity across the patient population. Higher clonality and more expanded CD8+ clones were observed in lesional scalp than in normal scalp, particularly in alopecia totalis/universalis, a finding suggestive of antigenic drive. Unlike mouse skin, where gammadelta T cells dominate, normal human skin contains resident alphabeta T cells that get sequenced too, which complicates analysis of the scalp TCR repertoire.

This clone showed up just a few times. Its antigen is not yet known. No base qualities exist here, and no much larger clone lies one base off it. The intended sense of this specimen's time point label: baseline before oral tofacitinib. From alopecia areata patients, peripheral blood was collected along with lesional scalp punch biopsies. PBMCs were isolated by density centrifugation and stained for CD3, CD4 and CD8, and CD4+ and CD8+ T cells were sorted on a FACSAria. Source: CD8+ T cells sorted from blood, taken at week 0. The sequence joins TRBV7-9 to TRBJ2-7; the D gene lacks a confident call. This sequence was found in a human donor with alopecia areata. Here the CDR3 is given as CASSPRTGSYEQYF. The DNA sequence is TGTGCCAGCAGCCCAAGGACGGGCTCCTACGAGCAGTACTTC. This CDR3, with the reference TRBV7-9 and TRBJ2-7 proteins standing in past its ends, gives the full variable domain DTGVSQNPRHKITKRGQNVTFRCDPISEHNRLYWYRQTLGQGPEFLTYFQNEAQLEKSRLLSDRFSAERPKGSFSTLEIQRTEQGDSAMYLCASSPRTGSYEQYFGPGTRLTVT.